Sequencing of this T cell receptor beta chain was carried out in a study of blood T cell repertoires in COVID-19. Some clones are missing from TCRdb's copy, which holds only in-frame ones; the method was immunoSEQ multiplex PCR. The table has approximately 300,000 clones, around 90% seen once. Germline V gene data show CDR1 as SGDLS and CDR2 as YYNGEE. V was clipped by 3 bases and J by 5 bases; unmatched bases: 2. The CDR3 runs to 14 residues. Participant reports of clinical history set cohort assignment. This chain links TRBV9 with TRBJ1-4; 9 bases are shared with TRBD1. The source is a woman aged 25 to 39 who had recovered from COVID-19. Sequenced input: PBMCs or T cells enriched from blood (not recorded which). The CDR3 DNA reads as TGTGCCAGCAGCGGCGGGACAGGGAATGAAAAACTGTTTTTT. This encodes CASSGGTGNEKLFF.